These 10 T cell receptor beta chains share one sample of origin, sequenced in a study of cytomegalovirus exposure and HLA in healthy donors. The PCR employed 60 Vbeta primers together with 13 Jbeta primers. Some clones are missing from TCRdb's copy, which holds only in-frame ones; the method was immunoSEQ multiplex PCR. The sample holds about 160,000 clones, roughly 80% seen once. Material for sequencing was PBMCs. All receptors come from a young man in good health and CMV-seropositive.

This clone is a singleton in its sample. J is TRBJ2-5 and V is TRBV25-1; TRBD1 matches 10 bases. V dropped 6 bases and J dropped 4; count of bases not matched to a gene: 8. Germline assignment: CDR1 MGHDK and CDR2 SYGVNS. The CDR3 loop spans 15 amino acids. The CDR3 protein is CASRDDRGLLETQYF. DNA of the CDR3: TGTGCCAGCAGGGATGACAGGGGGCTACTAGAGACCCAGTACTTC. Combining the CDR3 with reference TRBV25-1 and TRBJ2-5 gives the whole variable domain EADIYQTPRYLVIGTGKKITLECSQTMGHDKMYWYQQDPGMELHLIHYSYGVNSTEKGDLSSESTVSRIRTEHFPLTLESARPSHTSQYLCASRDDRGLLETQYFGPGTRLLVL.

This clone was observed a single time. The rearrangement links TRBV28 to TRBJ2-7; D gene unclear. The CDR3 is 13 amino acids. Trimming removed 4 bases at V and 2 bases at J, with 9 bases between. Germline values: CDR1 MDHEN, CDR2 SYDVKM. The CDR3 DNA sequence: TGTGCCAGCAGTTCCGCCCAGGCCTACGAGCAGTACTTC. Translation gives CASSSAQAYEQYF.

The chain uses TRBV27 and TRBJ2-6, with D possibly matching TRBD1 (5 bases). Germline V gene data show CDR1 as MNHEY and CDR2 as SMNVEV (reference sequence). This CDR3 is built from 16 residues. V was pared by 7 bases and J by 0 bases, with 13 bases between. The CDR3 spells CASKGWPGSGANVLTF. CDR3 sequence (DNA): TGTGCCAGCAAGGGGTGGCCCGGCTCTGGGGCCAACGTCCTGACTTTC.

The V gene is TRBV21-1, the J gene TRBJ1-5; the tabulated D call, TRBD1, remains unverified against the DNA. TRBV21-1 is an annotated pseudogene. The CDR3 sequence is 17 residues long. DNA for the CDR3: TGTGCCAGCAGCACAGGGTGGGCGGAGCATAGCAATCAGCCCCAGCATTTT. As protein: CASSTGWAEHSNQPQHF.

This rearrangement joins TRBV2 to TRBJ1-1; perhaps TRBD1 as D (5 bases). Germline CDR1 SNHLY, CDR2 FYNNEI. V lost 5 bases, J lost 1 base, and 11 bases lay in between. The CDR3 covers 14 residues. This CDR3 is CASSPIGGNTEAFF. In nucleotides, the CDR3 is TGTGCCAGCAGTCCGATCGGGGGGAACACTGAAGCTTTCTTT.

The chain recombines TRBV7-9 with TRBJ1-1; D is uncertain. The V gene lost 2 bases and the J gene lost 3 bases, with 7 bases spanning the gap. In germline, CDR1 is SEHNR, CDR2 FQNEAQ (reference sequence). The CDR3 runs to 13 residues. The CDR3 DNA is TGTGCCAGCAGCTTATCTCGGGACACTGAAGCTTTCTTT. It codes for CASSLSRDTEAFF.

This CDR3 is CSVSAGLGAKQFF. CDR3 coding DNA: TGCAGCGTTTCGGCAGGGCTGGGGGCGAAGCAGTTCTTC. The chain employs TRBV29-1 and TRBJ2-1; a weak D match, TRBD1 (6 bases). CDR1 and CDR2 from the germline V gene are SQVTM and ANQGSEA. The CDR3 sequence is 13 residues long. V lost 5 bases, J lost 11 bases, and 19 bases lay in between.

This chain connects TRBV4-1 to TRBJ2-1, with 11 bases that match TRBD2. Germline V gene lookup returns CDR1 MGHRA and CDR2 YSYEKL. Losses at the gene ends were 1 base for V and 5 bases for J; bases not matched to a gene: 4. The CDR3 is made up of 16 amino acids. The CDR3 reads CASSQVRLAGHNEQFF. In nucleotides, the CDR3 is TGCGCCAGCAGCCAAGTCCGACTAGCGGGACACAATGAGCAGTTCTTC.

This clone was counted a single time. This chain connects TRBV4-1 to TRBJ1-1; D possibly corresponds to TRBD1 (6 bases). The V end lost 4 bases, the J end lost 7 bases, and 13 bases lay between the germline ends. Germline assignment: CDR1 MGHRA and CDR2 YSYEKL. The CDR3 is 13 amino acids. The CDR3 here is CASSPQGRGEAFF. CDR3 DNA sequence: TGCGCCAGCAGCCCGCAGGGCAGGGGTGAAGCTTTCTTT.

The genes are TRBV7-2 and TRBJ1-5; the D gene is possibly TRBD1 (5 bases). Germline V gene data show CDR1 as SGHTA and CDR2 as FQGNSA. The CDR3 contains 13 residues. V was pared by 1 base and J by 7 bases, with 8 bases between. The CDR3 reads CASSLGGVQPQHF. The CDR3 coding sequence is TGTGCCAGCAGCTTAGGGGGGGTCCAGCCCCAGCATTTT.